The rows below give T cell receptor beta chains drawn from one sample of a study of T cell repertoires in cytomegalovirus infection. No antigen has been identified for these receptors. TCRdb reprocessed the reads with MiXCR, giving one entry per CDR3 protein. The sample carries some 590,000 distinct CDR3 sequences, 40% recorded once. Sequenced material: cultured PBMCs, taken from culture after CMV antigen stimulation. Receptors were obtained from a human donor in good health (CMV status not recorded). Some clones in this sample may be carry-over from other donors' samples. Both conserved end residues are part of each CDR3. Each record gives: V gene, clone size, D gene, J gene, CDR3 protein, CDR3 DNA. The D gene is left open where the match is weak. The listing skips clone size in some rows; elsewhere it reads once, few, many or a size class.

V: TRBV2; size: -; D: -; J: TRBJ2-1; CDR3: CASSRGANEQFF; DNA: TGTGCCAGCAGTCGCGGGGCCAATGAGCAGTTCTTC
V: TRBV27; size: few; D: TRBD1; J: TRBJ2-5; CDR3: CASRGQGQETQYF; DNA: TGTGCCAGCAGAGGACAGGGCCAAGAGACCCAGTACTTC
V: TRBV28; size: -; D: -; J: TRBJ1-2; CDR3: CASSLIAQYGYTF; DNA: TGTGCCAGCAGCCTAATAGCCCAATATGGCTACACCTTC
V: TRBV15; size: -; D: -; J: TRBJ2-1; CDR3: CATSSLIRLSYNEQFF; DNA: TGTGCCACCAGCAGTTTGATTAGGCTTTCCTACAATGAGCAGTTCTTC
V: TRBV7-9; size: -; D: -; J: TRBJ1-2; CDR3: CASSLLGYTF; DNA: TGTGCCAGCAGCTTACTTGGCTACACCTTC
V: TRBV7-8; size: many; D: TRBD2; J: TRBJ2-1; CDR3: CASSLEIAGGQGEQFF; DNA: TGTGCCAGCAGCTTAGAAATAGCGGGAGGTCAGGGTGAGCAGTTCTTC
V: TRBV6-6; size: -; D: -; J: TRBJ1-1; CDR3: CASSPSGVSGPWGAEAFF; DNA: TGTGCCAGCAGTCCCTCGGGGGTTTCGGGCCCCTGGGGGGCTGAAGCTTTCTTT
V: TRBV28; size: few; D: -; J: TRBJ2-5; CDR3: CASSLLGQGEETQYF; DNA: TGTGCCAGCAGTTTATTGGGCCAGGGCGAAGAGACCCAGTACTTC
V: TRBV10-2; size: few; D: -; J: TRBJ1-3; CDR3: CASSESWTEGNTIYF; DNA: TGCGCCAGCAGTGAGTCTTGGACAGAAGGAAACACCATATATTTT
V: TRBV6-5; size: -; D: TRBD1; J: TRBJ2-1; CDR3: CASSYSKGTANEQFF; DNA: TGTGCCAGCAGTTACTCGAAAGGGACAGCGAATGAGCAGTTCTTC
V: TRBV19; size: -; D: -; J: TRBJ1-6; CDR3: CASSYRSQASPLHF; DNA: TGTGCCAGCAGCTACAGGTCTCAGGCTTCACCCCTCCACTTT
V: TRBV7-2; size: few; D: -; J: TRBJ1-6; CDR3: CASSLDPGPGSPLHF; DNA: TGTGCCAGCAGCTTAGACCCGGGACCGGGATCTCCCCTCCACTTT
V: TRBV7-2; size: many; D: -; J: TRBJ1-4; CDR3: CASSLTTGLSEKLFF; DNA: TGTGCCAGCAGCTTAACTACAGGGTTGAGTGAAAAACTGTTTTTT
V: TRBV6-2/TRBV6-3; size: few; D: -; J: TRBJ1-1; CDR3: CASSTRGLRAFF; DNA: TGTGCCAGCAGTACCAGGGGTTTGAGAGCTTTCTTT
V: TRBV6-6; size: -; D: TRBD1; J: TRBJ2-6; CDR3: CASRGTGRSGANVLTF; DNA: TGTGCCAGCAGGGGGACAGGGCGCTCTGGGGCCAACGTCCTGACTTTC
V: TRBV6-8; size: -; D: TRBD1; J: TRBJ2-1; CDR3: CASRETGSYNEQFF; DNA: TGTGCCAGCAGAGAGACAGGGAGCTACAATGAGCAGTTCTTC
V: TRBV4-1; size: once; D: TRBD2; J: TRBJ2-1; CDR3: CASSQDGTSGAHYEQFF; DNA: TGCGCCAGCAGCCAAGATGGGACTAGCGGGGCACACTATGAGCAGTTCTTC